One TCR beta chain is described in this entry. This entry comes from a study of shared clonotypes between healthy human individuals. Recent acute infections and vaccinations were absent in the healthy HIV-negative adult donors. Caucasian adults living in Nashville, Tennessee, provided all samples. The CDR3 length is 14 residues. CDR1 is MNHEY, CDR2 SMNVEV, per germline (reference sequence). Trimming took 6 bases from V and 2 from J; bases not matched to a gene: 5. Here immunoSEQ multiplex PCR was the method, and the copy in TCRdb shows in-frame clones only, minus some. This table has around 720,000 clones, around 73% appearing once.

The sequence derives from a woman in her 30s in good health. The specimen sequenced was memory CD4+ T cells sorted from blood. The subset was: CD45RA-negative fraction. V and J are TRBV27 and TRBJ2-3, with 7 bases that match TRBD1. The CDR3 DNA follows: TGTGCCAGCAGCCGGGGACAGATCACAGATACGCAGTATTTT. As protein: CASSRGQITDTQYF.